These T cell receptor beta chains were read from a single sample in a study of CD4 T cells in relation to SARS-CoV-2 and coronaviruses. Sequencing used immunoSEQ multiplex PCR; TCRdb keeps in-frame clones, though not all of them. The data show around 41,000 clones, under 90% seen once. For these TCRs, the target antigens are not known. The source material was naive CD4+ T cells from PBMCs, cultured in vitro. These receptors were collected from an adult with COVID-19. Each CDR3 is given with its conserved first and last residue. A D gene is named only where the DNA matches it firmly. Size values are once, few and many counts, or a class for expanded clones, and some rows have none.

D	V	size	J	DNA	CDR3
TRBD1	TRBV5-1	NA	TRBJ1-2	TGCGCCAGCAGCACCGGACAGGGGGACCCCTATGGCTACACCTTC	CASSTGQGDPYGYTF
NA	TRBV2	NA	TRBJ1-5	TGTGCCAGCGCGCAATCTGGGGTACGCCAGCCCCAGCATTTT	CASAQSGVRQPQHF
NA	TRBV18	NA	TRBJ1-2	TGTGCCAGCTCCCAGTACAGGGACAACTATGGCTACACCTTC	CASSQYRDNYGYTF
NA	TRBV5-1	NA	TRBJ1-6	TGCGCCAGCAGCTGGGAACGGGATTCTTCACCCCTCCACTTT	CASSWERDSSPLHF
NA	TRBV28	few	TRBJ1-2	TGTGCCAGCGGGACACCCGCTGGGTATGGCTACACCTTC	CASGTPAGYGYTF
TRBD1	TRBV7-2	NA	TRBJ1-5	TGTGCCAGCAGCTTTGACAGGGGGAACCAGCCCCAGCATTTT	CASSFDRGNQPQHF
NA	TRBV5-6	NA	TRBJ2-1	TGTGCCAGCAGCCAGCCGGGAGTCCCAGAGCAGTTCTTC	CASSQPGVPEQFF
TRBD2	TRBV7-3	NA	TRBJ2-5	TGTGCCAGCAGCCGAGCGGGGGACCAAGAGACCCAGTACTTC	CASSRAGDQETQYF
NA	TRBV7-9	NA	TRBJ1-6	TGTGCCAGCAGCTTACGACAGGATAATTCACCCCTCCACTTT	CASSLRQDNSPLHF
TRBD2	TRBV19	NA	TRBJ2-7	TGTGCCAGTAGTTTTCGAACTAGCGGGACCAGGTATGAGCAGTACTTC	CASSFRTSGTRYEQYF
TRBD1	TRBV5-1	few	TRBJ2-2	TGCGCCAGCAGCTGGACAGGGTTCGCGAACACCGGGGAGCTGTTTTTT	CASSWTGFANTGELFF
TRBD2	TRBV9	NA	TRBJ2-5	TGTGCCAGCAGCCCCAGTGGTCCGGGACTAGCGGGAGTAGGTGAGACCCAGTACTTC	CASSPSGPGLAGVGETQYF
NA	TRBV6-2/TRBV6-3	NA	TRBJ2-1	TGTGCCAGCAGTTATGAGGGGAGGAACTACAATGAGCAGTTCTTC	CASSYEGRNYNEQFF
NA	TRBV5-1	few	TRBJ1-1	TGCGCCAGCAGGTTAACCTTCATGAACACTGAAGCTTTCTTT	CASRLTFMNTEAFF
NA	TRBV28	NA	TRBJ2-1	TGTGCCAGCAGTTCGCACCGGGGACGGGATGAGCAGTTCTTC	CASSSHRGRDEQFF
NA	TRBV6-1	NA	TRBJ1-3	TGTGCCAGCAGTGAAACAGCAAACTCTGGAAACACCATATATTTT	CASSETANSGNTIYF
TRBD2	TRBV28	NA	TRBJ2-7	TGTGCCAGCAGTTTAGCGGGAGGGTCCTACGAGCAGTACTTC	CASSLAGGSYEQYF
NA	TRBV10-3	few	TRBJ1-2	TGTGCCATCAGTGACCCGGACCTTGGCTACACCTTC	CAISDPDLGYTF
NA	TRBV27	NA	TRBJ2-1	TGTGCCAGCAGTTTACCGGGCGGAATCTCCTACAATGAGCAGTTCTTC	CASSLPGGISYNEQFF
TRBD2	TRBV25-1	NA	TRBJ2-1	TGTGCCAGCAGTGAATTTTATAGCGGGAGGACCGGAGGCAATGAGCAGTTCTTC	CASSEFYSGRTGGNEQFF